The clone carrying this T cell receptor (beta chain) was counted only a few times. Its antigen is still unknown. The source of the sample is a study of regulatory T cells in long-lasting Graves disease. Germline CDR1 DFQATT, CDR2 SNEGSKA (reference sequence). V lost 8 bases and J 0 bases, leaving 19 bases between the germline ends. The CDR3 spans 15 residues. Time point reported: persistent/refractory GD, antithyroid drugs over 5 years with positive TRAb. Generation of the TCR library employed RNA extracted from PBMCs. Patients met American Thyroid Association criteria for Graves' disease. Findings of the study overall: Among the persistent patients, 2,500 to 3,000 public clonotypes were shared, more than the 850 to 1,000 shared among new patients. Possibly, too few samples lowered accuracy.

Combining iRepertoire HTBI primers with Arm-PCR of CDR3 regions, the authors built TCR beta libraries. A single record per CDR3 protein comes from TCRdb applying MiXCR to the multiplex PCR reads. Of about 660,000 distinct CDR3 sequences listed, around 32% were seen once; the top ten hold about 42%. This material consisted of peripheral blood mononuclear cells (PBMCs), taken when the disease was refractory, from a patient treated with antithyroid drugs. The clonotype comes from a female donor with Graves disease. The V and J genes are TRBV20-1 and TRBJ1-2; possibly TRBD1 for D (5 bases). CDR3 nucleotides: TGCAGTATATTGGGGTCGTTGGGGGCTAACTATGGCTACACCTTC. Its protein is CSILGSLGANYGYTF.